The 17 T cell receptor beta chains listed next were all sequenced from one sample in a study of breast tumors, draining lymph nodes, adjacent tissues. TCRdb used MiXCR to reprocess the multiplex PCR reads, holding one entry per CDR3 protein. The table records about 200,000 distinct CDR3 sequences, 30% to 40% of them present only once. Axillary draining lymph nodes of breast cancer patients supplied the node samples. Sequenced input: axillary lymph node tissue. The receptors derive from a female donor with breast cancer. Some clones in this sample may be carry-over from other donors' samples.

The CDR3 region is CASSSETGGRSRETQYF. CDR3 coding DNA: TGTGCCAGCAGCTCCGAGACAGGAGGGCGATCCCGAGAGACCCAGTACTTC. The genes are TRBV9 and TRBJ2-5; D might be TRBD1 or TRBD2, each matching 6 bases. Between the trimmed V and J ends, which lost 4 bases and 4 bases, there was a span of 23 bases. The CDR3 spans 17 residues. Germline loops: CDR1 SGDLS, CDR2 YYNGEE.

The sample holds many counts of this clonotype. The rearrangement links TRBV4-2 to TRBJ2-1, with 7 nucleotides matching TRBD1. The germline V gene encodes CDR1 LGHNA and CDR2 YNFKEQ. Unmatched junction bases numbered 2, after V lost 4 bases and J lost 2 bases. The CDR3 totals 14 residues. The CDR3 nucleotides are TGTGCCAGCAGCCGGGGACAGACCTACAATGAGCAGTTCTTC. Protein product: CASSRGQTYNEQFF.

This clonotype appeared many times. The chain recombines TRBV4-3 with TRBJ1-2; D uncertain. The CDR3 totals 13 residues. The germline V gene has CDR1 LGHNA and CDR2 YSLEER. The ends were cut back, 0 bases at V and 3 bases at J, with 5 bases in the middle. CDR3 in amino acids: CASSQDSYYGYTF. The CDR3 DNA reads as TGCGCCAGCAGCCAAGATTCGTACTATGGCTACACCTTC.

This clonotype has only one observation. The genes are TRBV9 and TRBJ1-2, with TRBD1 as a possible D gene (6 bases). Germline V CDR1 and CDR2: SGDLS, YYNGEE. The CDR3 contains 16 residues. V dropped 1 base and J dropped 6 bases, with 19 bases sitting between them. The CDR3 loop reads CASSVSTGRGRNGYTF. The CDR3 DNA reads as TGTGCCAGCAGCGTATCCACTGGGAGGGGGAGAAATGGCTACACCTTC.

This clonotype was detected many times. The CDR3 here is CASSLRGGPGANVLTF. CDR3 DNA: TGCGCCAGCAGCTTGAGGGGGGGTCCTGGGGCCAACGTCCTGACTTTC. The chain carries TRBV5-1 and TRBJ2-6, with a tentative D call TRBD2 (7 bases). Between the trimmed V and J ends, which lost 1 base and 2 bases, there was a span of 10 bases. CDR1 is SGHRS, CDR2 YFSETQ, per germline. The CDR3 is made up of 16 amino acids.

This clonotype was observed a handful of times. A much larger clone differs by one base, so this may be a read error. This chain links TRBV11-1 with TRBJ2-7; D not resolved. V was cut by 3 bases and J by 0 bases, with 15 bases left in between. Per the germline V gene, CDR1 is SGHAT and CDR2 is FQDESV (reference sequence). There are 16 residues in the CDR3. This CDR3 is CASSLRPRALSYEQYF. CDR3 nucleotide sequence: TGTGCCAGCAGCTTGCGACCCCGAGCACTCTCCTACGAGCAGTACTTC.

On this clonotype itself: This may arise from a read error, as a much more abundant clone is one base away. The chain is built from TRBV20-1 and TRBJ2-7, with unresolved D. Germline loops: CDR1 DFQATT, CDR2 SNEGSKA (reference sequence). The CDR3 is 12 residues long. The CDR3 here is CSARYGPYEPYF. CDR3 bases: TGCAGTGCTAGATACGGTCCGTACGAGCCGTACTTC.

There are many counts of this clonotype. The rearrangement links TRBV30 to TRBJ2-3, with a tentative D call TRBD1 (6 bases). CDR3 length equals 12 residues. With 3 bases removed from V and 5 bases from J, the gap between germline ends came to 9 bases. Germline V gives CDR1 GTSNPN, CDR2 SVGIG (reference sequence). In DNA, the CDR3 is TGTGCCTGGAGCAGGGGCCAAGATACGCAGTATTTT. Protein: CAWSRGQDTQYF.

This clonotype has ten or more counts. The chain recombines TRBV9 with TRBJ1-6; D is possibly TRBD1 (5 bases). Germline V CDR1 and CDR2: SGDLS, YYNGEE. V was trimmed by 0 bases and J by 11 bases, leaving 12 bases between them. This CDR3 region has 14 residues. CDR3 nucleotides: TGTGCCAGCAGCGTAGTCCCGGGGCGGACACCCCTCCACTTT. Encoded protein: CASSVVPGRTPLHF.

The count of this clonotype is one. The chain recombines TRBV7-8 with TRBJ2-5; a possible D gene is TRBD1 (6 bases). The germline CDR1 and CDR2 sequences are SGHVS and FQNEAQ. This CDR3 is 15 amino acids long. With 5 bases removed from V and 9 bases from J, the gap between germline ends came to 22 bases. Here the CDR3 DNA reads TGTGCCAGCAGCCCGGGGCAGGGGCGAAATCAGCCCCAGTACTTC. It encodes CASSPGQGRNQPQYF. Complete variable domain (other parts from reference TRBV7-8 and TRBJ2-5): GAGVSQSPRYKVAKRGQDVALRCDPISGHVSLFWYQQALGQGPEFLTYFQNEAQLDKSGLPSDRFFAERPEGSVSTLKIQRTQQEDSAVYLCASSPGQGRNQPQYFGPGTRLLVL.

Comments on this clonotype: This may be a read error: a much more frequent sequence differs by one nucleotide. The V and J genes are TRBV7-2 and TRBJ2-1; 13 bases map to TRBD2. The CDR3 totals 15 residues. Germline loops: CDR1 SGHTA, CDR2 FQGNSA. The CDR3 DNA sequence: TGTGCCAGCAGCTTGGGACTAGCGGGGAACAATGAGCAGCTCTTC. It is translated as CASSLGLAGNNEQLF.

This clonotype was seen ten or more times. V gene TRBV19 combines with J gene TRBJ2-7, with a tentative D call TRBD2 (6 bases). The CDR3 is 14 amino acids. The germline CDR1 and CDR2 sequences are LNHDA and SQIVND (reference sequence). Trimming took off 5 bases at V and 7 bases at J, with 18 bases between the two ends. The CDR3 bases are TGTGCCAGTAGTCTCTTCCGGGACTCGAGGGAGCAGTACTTC. Its protein is CASSLFRDSREQYF.

This clonotype came up many times. The chain recombines TRBV6-5 with TRBJ2-1; 12 bases line up with TRBD2. Germline V gene data show CDR1 as MNHEY and CDR2 as SVGAGI. The V and J ends lost 5 bases and 10 bases, in that order; junction bases with no gene match: 18. There are 18 residues in the CDR3. The CDR3 reads CASSHAAPSGRAEGEQFF. In DNA, the CDR3 is TGTGCCAGCAGTCACGCCGCCCCTAGCGGGAGGGCCGAGGGGGAGCAGTTCTTC.

Details on this clonotype: This CDR3 is missing its conserved last phenylalanine or tryptophan, likely due to a read error. J is TRBJ1-2 and V is TRBV15, with D unresolved. The CDR3 is 14 residues long. V dropped 0 bases and J dropped 8 bases, with 13 bases sitting between them. Germline CDR1 reads LNHNV; CDR2 reads YYDKDF (reference sequence). CDR3 DNA sequence: TGTGCCACCAGCAGAGACGCGGACCCCGCGGGCTACACCCTC. Translation gives CATSRDADPAGYTL.

The table lists this clonotype with many counts. The genes are TRBV7-9 and TRBJ2-1, with D perhaps TRBD1 or TRBD2 (5 bases each). V gave up 5 bases and J gave up 9 bases, with 23 bases separating them. CDR1 is SEHNR, CDR2 FQNEAQ, per germline (reference sequence). This CDR3 has 16 residues. Here the CDR3 reads CASSATIGAGWVEQFF. CDR3 sequence (DNA): TGTGCCAGCAGCGCAACCATCGGGGCGGGTTGGGTTGAGCAGTTCTTC.

This clonotype was seen ten or more times. The chain couples TRBV4-1 to TRBJ2-7, with 12 nucleotides matching TRBD2. The germline gives CDR1 MGHRA, CDR2 YSYEKL. The CDR3 sequence is 17 residues long. With 2 bases clipped from V and 0 bases from J, the junction kept 5 bases outside the gene matches. The CDR3 reads CASSQYASGGASYEQYF. CDR3 nucleotides: TGCGCCAGCAGCCAATATGCTAGCGGGGGGGCCTCCTACGAGCAGTACTTC.

With regard to this clonotype: A much larger clone differs by one base, so this may be a read error. CDR3 DNA sequence: TGTGTCAGCAGCCAAGAAAAGCGGGGACTACCGTTCTTC. This translates into CVSSQEKRGLPFF. The V call is TRBV4-2, the J call TRBJ2-1, with TRBD2 identical over 7 bases. The CDR3 loop spans 13 amino acids. CDR1 and CDR2 (germline): LGHNA, YNFKEQ.